This TCR beta chain was captured by sequencing in a study of OX40 agonist ivuxolimab in advanced cancers. Profiling relied on immunoSEQ multiplex PCR, and the TCRdb table lists in-frame clones only, not all of them. The sample shows about 62,000 clones, 79% of them seen only once. V trimming: 0 bases; J trimming: 4 bases; junction bases outside the gene matches: 2. The CDR3 extends over 15 amino acids. Germline V gene data show CDR1 as SSHAT and CDR2 as FNYEAQ (reference sequence). The chain is built from TRBV7-7 and TRBJ2-5; 10 nucleotides align to TRBD2. The sequences come from CD4+ or CD8+ T cells sorted from blood, collected in a trial of the OX40 agonist ivuxolimab. This sequence was found in an adult with an advanced solid tumor such as melanoma, head and neck, liver or kidney cancer. The CDR3 region is CASSLARLAGETQYF. The CDR3, as DNA: TGTGCCAGCAGCTTAGCGCGACTAGCGGGAGAGACCCAGTACTTC.